Presented here are 27 T cell receptor beta chains from one specimen sequenced in a study of cytomegalovirus exposure and HLA in healthy donors. Libraries were prepared by immunoSEQ multiplex PCR; TCRdb keeps only in-frame clonotypes and omits some of them. This sample carries about 130,000 clones, approximately 80% of them seen once, and the ten largest clones take 25% to 30%. The sequencing input was PBMCs. The receptors originated from a man aged 25 to 45 in good health and CMV-seropositive.

V is TRBV5-1 and J is TRBJ1-1; possibly TRBD1 for D (6 bases). The CDR3 is 14 residues long. Trimming removed 4 bases at V and 1 base at J, with 11 bases between. Per germline, CDR1 SGHRS and CDR2 YFSETQ. In DNA form, the CDR3 reads TGCGCCAGCAGCAGACAGGCACAGAACACTGAAGCTTTCTTT. Translated: CASSRQAQNTEAFF.

The chain uses TRBV9 and TRBJ1-2, with 9 positions matching TRBD1. Trimming cost V 0 bases and J 6 bases; bases outside gene matches: 3. The CDR3 runs to 14 residues. Germline V gene sequence: CDR1 SGDLS, CDR2 YYNGEE. The CDR3, as DNA: TGTGCCAGCAGCGTAGAACAGGGGGCAAATGGCTACACCTTC. This translates into CASSVEQGANGYTF.

This chain joins TRBV9 and TRBJ1-3; D gene ambiguous. The CDR3 contains 13 residues. The germline V gene encodes CDR1 SGDLS and CDR2 YYNGEE. Trimming cost V 1 base and J 4 bases, with 6 bases left between them. This CDR3 reads CASSVNIGNTIYF. The CDR3 DNA is TGTGCCAGCAGCGTAAATATCGGAAACACCATATATTTT.

The chain combines TRBV6-1 with TRBJ1-2; maybe TRBD1 (5 bases). The CDR3 is 15 amino acids. The ends were cut back, 6 bases at V and 0 bases at J, with 14 bases in the middle. CDR1 is MNHNS, CDR2 SASEGT, per germline. CDR3 coding DNA: TGTGCCAGCAGCTTAATTGGGGCCACTAACTATGGCTACACCTTC. Its translation: CASSLIGATNYGYTF.

This chain connects TRBV5-1 to TRBJ2-7; TRBD2 matches at 11 bases. Per the germline V gene, CDR1 is SGHRS and CDR2 is YFSETQ. V dropped 4 bases and J dropped 2; count of bases not matched to a gene: 2. CDR3 size: 14 residues. The CDR3 loop reads CASSPGLAAYEQYF. In nucleotides, the CDR3 is TGCGCCAGCAGCCCGGGACTAGCGGCCTACGAGCAGTACTTC.

The genes are TRBV15 and TRBJ2-5; D gene unclear. Germline V gene data show CDR1 as LNHNV and CDR2 as YYDKDF (reference sequence). The CDR3 loop spans 12 amino acids. The germline V and J ends were trimmed by 3 bases and 5 bases, with 7 bases remaining between them. In DNA form, the CDR3 reads TGTGCCACCAGCAGGAGCGCGGAGACCCAGTACTTC. Its translation: CATSRSAETQYF.

The CDR3 loop is CASSRQGENTGELFF. The DNA of the CDR3 is TGTGCCAGCAGCCGACAGGGGGAGAACACCGGGGAGCTGTTTTTT. The J gene is TRBJ2-2, the V gene TRBV9; 9 bases are shared with TRBD1. The J segment lost 1 base and the V segment lost 4 bases, leaving 2 bases of the junction unmatched. The CDR3 is 15 amino acids. In germline, CDR1 is SGDLS, CDR2 YYNGEE. The variable domain in full, completed from reference TRBV9 and TRBJ2-2, reads DSGVTQTPKHLITATGQRVTLRCSPRSGDLSVYWYQQSLDQGLQFLIQYYNGEERAKGNILERFSAQQFPDLHSELNLSSLELGDSALYFCASSRQGENTGELFFGEGSRLTVL.

This sequence joins TRBV7-9 and TRBJ2-7; 12 bases line up with TRBD2. V lost 5 bases, J lost 0 bases, and 5 bases stayed unmatched. Per germline, CDR1 SEHNR and CDR2 FQNEAQ (reference sequence). The CDR3 is 16 amino acids. The CDR3 region is CASSPGLAGSSYEQYF. The DNA of the CDR3 is TGTGCCAGCAGCCCAGGACTAGCGGGGAGCTCCTACGAGCAGTACTTC.

The chain links TRBV2 to TRBJ1-1; D gene unclear. V lost 6 bases, J lost 4 bases, and 12 bases lay in between. The CDR3 spans 13 residues. The germline gives CDR1 SNHLY, CDR2 FYNNEI. For the CDR3, the DNA is TGTGCCAGCAGCGCAGCGGTGGGCACTGAAGCTTTCTTT. Its protein product is CASSAAVGTEAFF. Full variable domain (rest looked up from reference TRBV2 and TRBJ1-1): EPEVTQTPSHQVTQMGQEVILRCVPISNHLYFYWYRQILGQKVEFLVSFYNNEISEKSEIFDDQFSVERPDGSNFTLKIRSTKLEDSAMYFCASSAAVGTEAFFGQGTRLTVV.

V is TRBV5-8 and J is TRBJ2-7, with D possibly being TRBD1 (6 bases). CDR1 is SGHTS and CDR2 is YDEGEE in the germline V gene. This CDR3 comprises 15 residues. Trimming took 4 bases from V and 2 from J, leaving 16 bases between them. CDR3 coding DNA: TGTGCCAGCAGCCCCGGAGTTAGGGGGACCTACGAGCAGTACTTC. Protein product: CASSPGVRGTYEQYF.

The rearrangement joins TRBV7-6 to TRBJ1-6, with TRBD1 matching over 11 bases. Germline V gives CDR1 SGHVS, CDR2 FNYEAQ. The CDR3 length is 17 residues. V lost 5 bases to trimming and J lost 6 bases; unmatched junction nucleotides: 9. The CDR3 sequence is CASSPGPGQGVNSPLHF. Written as DNA, the CDR3 is TGTGCCAGCAGCCCGGGCCCGGGACAGGGGGTTAATTCACCCCTCCACTTT.

This clone was observed a handful of times. The chain couples TRBV5-1 to TRBJ2-7; D remains unclear. Germline V gene data show CDR1 as SGHRS and CDR2 as YFSETQ. CDR3 size: 11 residues. V dropped 3 bases and J dropped 2 bases, with 3 bases sitting between them. CDR3 bases: TGCGCCAGCAGCTCGGCCTACGAGCAGTACTTC. This gives the protein CASSSAYEQYF.

This rearrangement joins TRBV28 to TRBJ2-1, with TRBD2 matching over 16 bases. V lost 4 bases, J lost 0 bases, and 3 bases stayed unmatched. CDR3 size: 18 residues. Germline V gene sequence: CDR1 MDHEN, CDR2 SYDVKM. CDR3 sequence (DNA): TGTGCCAGCAGTTGGGGACTAGCGGGAGGGTACTCCTACAATGAGCAGTTCTTC. Translation gives CASSWGLAGGYSYNEQFF.

In regard to this clone: Compared with germline, one end of the junction differs, possibly owing to a read error. The chain links TRBV10-3 to TRBJ2-5; maybe TRBD1 (5 bases). The CDR3 contains 13 residues. Germline lookup yields CDR1 ENHRY and CDR2 SYGVKD. CDR3 loop: CAVRVGDQETQYF. For the CDR3, the DNA is TGTGCCGTCAGGGTAGGGGACCAAGAGACCCAGTACTTC.

The V call is TRBV7-9, the J call TRBJ2-1; 10 nucleotides match TRBD2. CDR3 length: 14 residues. Germline lookup yields CDR1 SEHNR and CDR2 FQNEAQ (reference sequence). V gave up 5 bases and J gave up 7 bases; unmatched junction bases: 5. CDR3: CASSPGTSVNEQFF. CDR3 nucleotide sequence: TGTGCCAGCAGCCCTGGGACTAGCGTGAATGAGCAGTTCTTC.

The chain uses TRBV19 and TRBJ2-1; TRBD2 matches at 13 bases. V was pared by 4 bases and J by 4 bases, with 1 base of the junction left unmatched. The CDR3 is 15 amino acids. Germline-derived CDR1 and CDR2 are LNHDA and SQIVND (reference sequence). The CDR3, as DNA: TGTGCCAGTAGTACGACTAGCGGGGGGTACAATGAGCAGTTCTTC. Its translation is CASSTTSGGYNEQFF. Variable domain in full (rest from reference TRBV19 and TRBJ2-1): DGGITQSPKYLFRKEGQNVTLSCEQNLNHDAMYWYRQDPGQGLRLIYYSQIVNDFQKGDIAEGYSVSREKKESFPLTVTSAQKNPTAFYLCASSTTSGGYNEQFFGPGTRLTVL.

This chain connects TRBV5-1 to TRBJ2-7, with TRBD2 identical over 14 bases. Trimming cost V 9 bases and J 6 bases; bases outside gene matches: 5. The CDR3 length is 13 residues. The germline gives CDR1 SGHRS, CDR2 YFSETQ. As DNA, the CDR3 is TGCGCCACCGGGACTAGCGGGAGCACCGAGCAGTACTTC. Encoded protein: CATGTSGSTEQYF.

CDR3 sequence (DNA): TGCGCCAGCAGCTTTAGCGGGGCCACTAACGAGCAGTACTTC. This translates into CASSFSGATNEQYF. V usage is TRBV5-1 and J usage is TRBJ2-7; 8 bases align to TRBD2. The germline V gene has CDR1 SGHRS and CDR2 YFSETQ. V lost 2 bases to trimming and J lost 5 bases; unmatched junction nucleotides: 6. The length of the CDR3 is 14 residues.

Only one count was recorded for this clone. The same CDR3 can be traced to other DNA sequences in this sample. The V gene is TRBV5-1, the J gene TRBJ2-1; 9 bases are a match to TRBD1. The CDR3 totals 15 residues. Germline loops: CDR1 SGHRS, CDR2 YFSETQ. The V and J ends lost 0 bases and 4 bases, in that order; junction bases with no gene match: 2. The CDR3 nucleotides read TGCGCCAGCAGCTTGGGGGACAGGGCATACAATGAGCAGTTCTTC. Protein: CASSLGDRAYNEQFF.

This chain uses TRBV5-1 with TRBJ2-1; 7 nucleotides agree with TRBD1. CDR3 length equals 16 residues. Germline V gives CDR1 SGHRS, CDR2 YFSETQ. V was clipped by 2 bases and J by 4 bases; unmatched bases: 9. The CDR3 coding sequence is TGCGCCAGCAGCTTATCAGGGGGTCATCTTTACAATGAGCAGTTCTTC. This sequence encodes CASSLSGGHLYNEQFF.

This chain links TRBV19 with TRBJ1-1, with D unresolved. In germline, CDR1 is LNHDA, CDR2 SQIVND (reference sequence). Deletions cut 3 bases from V and 1 base from J, with 27 bases between. The CDR3 sequence is 20 residues long. The CDR3 DNA reads as TGTGCCAGTAGTATCCTCTTTCTCACAGCTCCCTCCCATGGGAACACTGAAGCTTTCTTT. This encodes CASSILFLTAPSHGNTEAFF.

The gene calls are TRBV5-1 and TRBJ2-5, with 9 nucleotides matching TRBD1. The germline V gene encodes CDR1 SGHRS and CDR2 YFSETQ. The CDR3 has 15 residues. V lost 0 bases, J lost 4 bases, and 4 bases stayed unmatched. The CDR3 spells CASSLGDRVVETQYF. The CDR3 DNA reads as TGCGCCAGCAGCTTGGGGGACAGGGTAGTAGAGACCCAGTACTTC.

Remarks on this clone: At the DNA level, this CDR3 is encoded by other sequences in the same sample as well. The chain employs TRBV19 and TRBJ1-2; D possibly corresponds to TRBD1 (5 bases). The CDR3 length is 14 residues. The germline gives CDR1 LNHDA, CDR2 SQIVND (reference sequence). The ends were cut back, 0 bases at V and 6 bases at J, with 11 bases in the middle. CDR3 region: CASSIDRQGNGYTF. The CDR3, as DNA: TGTGCCAGTAGTATAGATCGGCAGGGAAATGGCTACACCTTC.

This rearrangement joins TRBV19 to TRBJ1-5; D is ambiguous. The germline V gene has CDR1 LNHDA and CDR2 SQIVND (reference sequence). V was cut by 5 bases and J by 8 bases, with 13 bases left in between. CDR3 size: 13 residues. The CDR3 DNA reads as TGTGCCAGTAGTTCCGCGGGGATTGAGCCCCAGCATTTT. Its translation is CASSSAGIEPQHF.

The chain couples TRBV7-9 to TRBJ2-3; weak D call: TRBD1 (6 bases). V lost 3 bases to trimming and J lost 0 bases, with 10 bases between them. The CDR3 runs to 15 residues. Per germline, CDR1 SEHNR and CDR2 FQNEAQ (reference sequence). CDR3 nucleotide sequence: TGTGCCAGCAGCTTTGAAGGGGGTAGCACAGATACGCAGTATTTT. This codes for CASSFEGGSTDTQYF.

V is TRBV5-6 and J is TRBJ2-6; 8 bases agree with TRBD1. The trim removed 7 bases at V and 0 bases at J, leaving 6 bases unmatched. The CDR3 is 16 amino acids. Germline assignment: CDR1 SGHDT and CDR2 YYEEEE. CDR3 sequence (DNA): TGTGCCAGCTCTTCAACAGGGGGCTCTGGGGCCAACGTCCTGACTTTC. This translates into CASSSTGGSGANVLTF. The full variable domain, its missing parts supplied by reference TRBV5-6 and TRBJ2-6, is DAGVTQSPTHLIKTRGQQVTLRCSPKSGHDTVSWYQQALGQGPQFIFQYYEEEERQRGNFPDRFSGHQFPNYSSELNVNALLLGDSALYLCASSSTGGSGANVLTFGAGSRLTVL.

This sequence joins TRBV6-4 and TRBJ1-4; 7 nucleotides agree with TRBD1. Germline trimming cut 3 bases from V and 11 bases from J; bases unmatched to any gene: 6. The length of the CDR3 is 13 residues. Germline assignment: CDR1 MRHNA and CDR2 SNTAGT. CDR3 loop: CASSERTGGKLFF. The DNA for the CDR3 is TGTGCCAGCAGTGAAAGGACAGGAGGGAAACTGTTTTTT.